This TCR beta chain was sequenced in a study of OX40 agonist ivuxolimab in advanced cancers. This table comes from immunoSEQ multiplex PCR, and its TCRdb copy is limited to in-frame clones, with some not included. The table shows 95,000 or so clones, with approximately 85% occurring only once. Germline CDR1 reads SGHDT; CDR2 reads YYEEEE. The CDR3 is 13 residues long. V was shortened by 4 bases and J by 2 bases, with 9 bases between the two germline ends. J is TRBJ1-1 and V is TRBV5-6; maybe TRBD1 (5 bases). The source of this sequence is an adult with an advanced solid tumor such as melanoma, head and neck, liver or kidney cancer. Sequenced here: CD4+ or CD8+ T cells sorted from blood, sampled in a trial of the OX40 agonist ivuxolimab. The CDR3: CASSLGGNTEAFF. DNA of the CDR3: TGTGCCAGCAGCCTCGGGGGAAACACTGAAGCTTTCTTT.